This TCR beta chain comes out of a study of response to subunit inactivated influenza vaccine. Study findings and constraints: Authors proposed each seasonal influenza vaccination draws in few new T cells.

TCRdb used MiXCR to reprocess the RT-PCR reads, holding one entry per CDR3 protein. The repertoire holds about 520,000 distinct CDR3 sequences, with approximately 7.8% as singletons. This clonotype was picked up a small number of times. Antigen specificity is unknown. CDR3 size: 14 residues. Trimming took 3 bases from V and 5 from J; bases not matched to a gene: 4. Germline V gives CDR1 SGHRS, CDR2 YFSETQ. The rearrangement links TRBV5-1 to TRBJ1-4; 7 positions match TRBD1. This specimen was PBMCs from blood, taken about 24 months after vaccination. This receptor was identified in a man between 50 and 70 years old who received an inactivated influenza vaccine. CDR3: CASSSQGENEKLFF. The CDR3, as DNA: TGCGCCAGCAGCTCCCAGGGGGAGAATGAAAAACTGTTTTTT.